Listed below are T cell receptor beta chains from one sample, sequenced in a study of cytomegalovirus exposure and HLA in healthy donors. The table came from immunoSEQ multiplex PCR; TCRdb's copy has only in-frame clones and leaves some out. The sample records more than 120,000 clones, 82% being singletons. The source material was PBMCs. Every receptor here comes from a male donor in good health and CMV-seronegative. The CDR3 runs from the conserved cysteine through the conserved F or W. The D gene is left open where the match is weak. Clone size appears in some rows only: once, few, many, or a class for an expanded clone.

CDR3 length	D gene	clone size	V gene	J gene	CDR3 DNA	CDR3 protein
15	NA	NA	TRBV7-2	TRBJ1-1	TGTGCCAGCAACCGAGTCGGGGGGCTGAACACTGAAGCTTTCTTT	CASNRVGGLNTEAFF
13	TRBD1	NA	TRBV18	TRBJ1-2	TGTGCCAGCTCACGGGACAGCAACTATGGCTACACCTTC	CASSRDSNYGYTF
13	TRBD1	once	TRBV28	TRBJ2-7	TGTGCCAGCAGTTTTGGGACAGCGGAATATGAGTACTTC	CASSFGTAEYEYF
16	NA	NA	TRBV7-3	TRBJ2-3	TGTGCCAGCAGCTTAATGGGGGGGCTAAGTCCAGATACGCAGTATTTT	CASSLMGGLSPDTQYF
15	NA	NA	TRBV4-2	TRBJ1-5	TGTGCCAGCAGCCAACCGGGAAATAGCAATCAGCCCCAGCATTTT	CASSQPGNSNQPQHF
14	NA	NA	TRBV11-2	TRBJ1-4	TGTGCCAGCAGCTTTTCTCGACATGCTGAAAAACTGTTTTTT	CASSFSRHAEKLFF
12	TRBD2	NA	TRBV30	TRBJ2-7	TGTGCCTGGCTAGCGGGAGGCCACGAGCAGTACTTC	CAWLAGGHEQYF
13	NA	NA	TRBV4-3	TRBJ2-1	TGCGCCAGCAGCCAAGATCGGGTGGTTGAGCAGTTCTTC	CASSQDRVVEQFF
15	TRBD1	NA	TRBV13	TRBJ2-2	TGTGCCACTACACCGACAGGGGCGAACACCGGGGAGCTGTTTTTT	CATTPTGANTGELFF
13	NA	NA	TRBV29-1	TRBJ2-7	TGCAGCGTTGCAGGTCGGCAGAGTGGCGAGCAGTACTTC	CSVAGRQSGEQYF
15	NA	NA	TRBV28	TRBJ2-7	TGTGCCAGCAGTTTTCTGGTAGGCGGGGCCTACGAGCAGTACTTC	CASSFLVGGAYEQYF
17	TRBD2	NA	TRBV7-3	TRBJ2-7	TGTGCCCCCAGAGCTAGGGAGGGCCCCAATAGCTCCTACGAGCAGTACTTC	CAPRAREGPNSSYEQYF
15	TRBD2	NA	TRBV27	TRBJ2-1	TGTGCCAGCAGTTGGACGGGAGGGCTCAACAATGAGCAGTTCTTC	CASSWTGGLNNEQFF
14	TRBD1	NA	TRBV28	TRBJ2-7	TGTGCCAGCAGTTCGTCGGGACAGTCCTACGAGCAGTACTTC	CASSSSGQSYEQYF
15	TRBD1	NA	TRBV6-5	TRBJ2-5	TGTGCCAGCAGCTACATAGGACAGGGGGCGGAGACCCAGTACTTC	CASSYIGQGAETQYF
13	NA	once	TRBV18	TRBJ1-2	TGTGCCAGCTCACCGGGACAAACGGATGGCTACACCTTC	CASSPGQTDGYTF
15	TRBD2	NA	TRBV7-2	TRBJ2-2	TGTGCCAGCAGCTGGGATAGCGGGGTCACCGGGGAGCTGTTTTTT	CASSWDSGVTGELFF
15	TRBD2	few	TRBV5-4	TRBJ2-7	TGTGCCAGCAGCATGGGACTAGCGGGCTCCTACGAGCAGTACTTC	CASSMGLAGSYEQYF
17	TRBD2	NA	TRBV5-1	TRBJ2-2	TGCGCCAGCAGCTTCACACCTCCGGGACTAGTTACCGGGGAGCTGTTTTTT	CASSFTPPGLVTGELFF
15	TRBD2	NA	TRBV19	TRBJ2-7	TGTGCCAGTAGTGCCACGACTAGCGGGAGTTACGAGCAGTACTTC	CASSATTSGSYEQYF
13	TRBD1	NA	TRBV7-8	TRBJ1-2	TGTGCCAGCAGCTCGCGACAGGGCAATGGCTACACCTTC	CASSSRQGNGYTF
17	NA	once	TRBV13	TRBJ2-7	TGTGCCAGCAGCTTAGGATCCTTAGGGGCTTCGGCCTACGAGCAGTACTTC	CASSLGSLGASAYEQYF
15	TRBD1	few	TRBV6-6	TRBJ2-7	TGTGCCAGCAGACCCCGGGACAGGGGGTCCTACGAGCAGTACTTC	CASRPRDRGSYEQYF
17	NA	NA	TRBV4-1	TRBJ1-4	TGCGCCAGCAGCCAAGAACGCTATTCTGGGGACTTGGTTGAACTGTTTTTT	CASSQERYSGDLVELFF
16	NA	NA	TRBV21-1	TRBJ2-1	TGTGCCAGCAGCAAAGTCCGACTAGCAGGGTACAATGAGCAGTTCTTC	CASSKVRLAGYNEQFF
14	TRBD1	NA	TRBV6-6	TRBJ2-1	TGTGCCACCCAAGCCCGGACAGGGGGTAATGAGCAGTTCTTC	CATQARTGGNEQFF
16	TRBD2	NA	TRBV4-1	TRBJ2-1	TGCGCCAGCAGCCAAAATAGGTTAGCGGGAGTAGGTGAGCAGTTCTTC	CASSQNRLAGVGEQFF
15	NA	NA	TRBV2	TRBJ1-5	TGTGCCAGCAGTAAGGAGGATGGTGGCAATCAGCCCCAGCATTTT	CASSKEDGGNQPQHF
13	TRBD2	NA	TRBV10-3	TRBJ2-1	TGTGCCATCAGTGTTAGCGGGTACAATGAGCAGTTCTTC	CAISVSGYNEQFF
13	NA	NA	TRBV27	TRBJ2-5	TGTGCCAGCCGGGTTTTCGGGGGAGAGACCCAGTACTTC	CASRVFGGETQYF
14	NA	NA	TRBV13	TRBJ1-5	TGTGCCAGCAGCTCCCGAGAGGGACTCCAGCCCCAGCATTTT	CASSSREGLQPQHF
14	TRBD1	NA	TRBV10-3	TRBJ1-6	TGTGCCATCAGACCGGGACAGGGGGGATCACCCCTCCACTTT	CAIRPGQGGSPLHF
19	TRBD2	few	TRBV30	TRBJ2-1	TGTGCCTGGATTTTAGCGGGACTAGCCTCCGGGCCAGGCTACAATGAGCAGTTCTTC	CAWILAGLASGPGYNEQFF
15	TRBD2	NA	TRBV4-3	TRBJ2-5	TGCGCCAGCAGCCAAGTACTTAGCGGGAGGGGCCCCCAGTACTTC	CASSQVLSGRGPQYF
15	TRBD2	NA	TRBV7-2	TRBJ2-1	TGTGCCAGCAGCCCACCTGGAAGCGGGAGTAATGAGCAGTTCTTC	CASSPPGSGSNEQFF
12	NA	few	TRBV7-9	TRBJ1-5	TGTGCCAGCAGTTACTATAGCCAGCCCCAGCATTTT	CASSYYSQPQHF
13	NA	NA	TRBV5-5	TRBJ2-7	TGTGCCAGCAGCCCCGATACAGGGCTCGAGCAGTACTTC	CASSPDTGLEQYF
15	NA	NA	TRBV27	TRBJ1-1	TGTGCCAGCAGTTTATCGGGAGAGGGCTATACTGAAGCTTTCTTT	CASSLSGEGYTEAFF
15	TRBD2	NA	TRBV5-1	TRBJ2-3	TGCGCCAGCAGCTTGGTTAGCGGGTTTCCAGATACGCAGTATTTT	CASSLVSGFPDTQYF
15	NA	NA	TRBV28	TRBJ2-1	TGTGCCAGCTTCGGACTGGATCGTTCCTACAATGAGCAGTTCTTC	CASFGLDRSYNEQFF
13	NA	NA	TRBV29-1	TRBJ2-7	TGCAGCGTTTGGGCAGGGGATGACTACGAGCAGTACTTC	CSVWAGDDYEQYF
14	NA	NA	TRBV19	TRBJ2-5	TGTGCCAGTGCCGGACTATCTCAGGGAGAGACCCAGTACTTC	CASAGLSQGETQYF
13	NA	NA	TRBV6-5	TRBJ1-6	TGTGCCAGCAGTCTCCACCTTGGGGGGCCCCTCCACTTT	CASSLHLGGPLHF
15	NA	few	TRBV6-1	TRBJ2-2	TGTGCCAGCAGTCCCTGGGCCGTGAACACCGGGGAGCTGTTTTTT	CASSPWAVNTGELFF
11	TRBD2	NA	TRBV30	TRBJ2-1	TGTTCTAGCGGGAGGAACAATGAGCAGTTCTTC	CSSGRNNEQFF
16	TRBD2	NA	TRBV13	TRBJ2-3	TGTGCCAGCAGCTTACGACTAGCGGGGAGCACAGATACGCAGTATTTT	CASSLRLAGSTDTQYF
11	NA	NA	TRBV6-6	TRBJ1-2	TGTGCCAGCAGTATACTGGATGGCTACACCTTC	CASSILDGYTF
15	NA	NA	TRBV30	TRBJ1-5	TGTGCCTGGAGTGATCTCGACGCAGCGGGTCAGCCCCAGCATTTT	CAWSDLDAAGQPQHF
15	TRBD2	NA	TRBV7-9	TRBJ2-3	TGTGCCAGCAGCTTAGTTGCGGGAGCCCCAGATACGCAGTATTTT	CASSLVAGAPDTQYF
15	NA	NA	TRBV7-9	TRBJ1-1	TGTTCCAGCAGCCGCTGGGGTGACGGGAAAGGCAAAGCTTTCTTT	CSSSRWGDGKGKAFF
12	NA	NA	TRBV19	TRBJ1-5	TGTGCCAGTAGTCCTTGGCTTCAGCCCCAGCATTTT	CASSPWLQPQHF
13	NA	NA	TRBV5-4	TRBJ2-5	TGTGCCAGCAGCTTGGGGCAGGGAGAGACCCAGTACTTC	CASSLGQGETQYF
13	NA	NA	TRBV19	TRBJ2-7	TGTGCCAGTAGTATTATCGGAGGCTACGAGCAGTACTTC	CASSIIGGYEQYF